This passage covers 19 T cell receptor beta chains from one sample sequenced in a study of blood T cell repertoires in COVID-19. Data came from immunoSEQ multiplex PCR; TCRdb stores just in-frame clones and leaves some out. The sample lists about 68,000 clones, 85% to 90% occurring once. Specimen: peripheral blood. These receptors were taken from a man in his forties or fifties with acute or convalescent COVID-19.

The chain is built from TRBV19 and TRBJ2-3, with 9 nucleotides matching TRBD2. The CDR3 extends over 14 amino acids. J gave up 5 bases and V 5 bases, and 5 bases lay outside the gene matches. Germline CDR1 reads LNHDA; CDR2 reads SQIVND (reference sequence). In DNA, the CDR3 is TGTGCCAGTAGTCTAGGACTAGCGAGAGATACGCAGTATTTT. Translating gives CASSLGLARDTQYF.

V gene TRBV3-1 (or the pseudogene TRBV3-2) combines with J gene TRBJ2-7, with D maybe TRBD2 (7 bases). Germline values: CDR1 LGHDT, CDR2 YNNKEL (reference sequence). The V end lost 6 bases, the J end lost 1 base, and 22 bases lay between the germline ends. The CDR3 length is 17 residues. The CDR3 bases are TGTGCCAGCAGTCCCAAGAGGGGGGGCCGAGATTCCTACGAGCAGTACGTC. This translates into CASSPKRGGRDSYEQYV.

The chain has TRBV7-2 and TRBJ1-5, with a weak D call TRBD1 (5 bases). The CDR3 covers 14 residues. CDR1 and CDR2 (germline): SGHTA, FQGNSA. Trimming pared 5 bases from V and 5 bases from J, leaving 13 bases between. The CDR3 DNA follows: TGTGCCAGCAGCGCTGACAGTACCGATCAGCCCCAGCATTTT. Its protein is CASSADSTDQPQHF.

This chain connects TRBV24-1 to TRBJ2-5, with 10 bases identical to TRBD1. V dropped 3 bases and J dropped 5; count of bases not matched to a gene: 8. There are 16 residues in the CDR3. CDR1 and CDR2 (germline): KGHDR, SFDVKD. CDR3 nucleotide sequence: TGTGCCACCAGTGATGGCGGGACAGGGGTTTTGGAGACCCAGTACTTC. It codes for CATSDGGTGVLETQYF.

The CDR3 here is CASRPTIGTSLNYGYTF. The CDR3 coding sequence is TGTGCCAGCAGACCTACCATCGGGACAAGCCTTAACTATGGCTACACCTTC. The gene calls are TRBV28 and TRBJ1-2; a possible D gene is TRBD1 (6 bases). V was trimmed by 6 bases and J by 1 base, leaving 21 bases between them. Germline assignment: CDR1 MDHEN and CDR2 SYDVKM. The CDR3 consists of 17 residues.

This rearrangement joins TRBV2 to TRBJ2-7; TRBD2 aligns across 8 bases. J was trimmed by 0 bases and V by 4 bases; bases with no gene match: 2. Germline V lookup: CDR1 SNHLY, CDR2 FYNNEI. The CDR3 is made up of 14 amino acids. For the CDR3, the DNA is TGTGCCAGCAGTGTCAGCGGGAGCTCCTACGAGCAGTACGTC. Translation: CASSVSGSSYEQYV.

The rearrangement uses TRBV18 and TRBJ2-7, with 8 bases fitting TRBD2. The J segment lost 1 base and the V segment lost 6 bases, leaving 14 bases of the junction unmatched. The CDR3 has 17 amino acids. Germline loops: CDR1 KGHSH, CDR2 LQKENI. CDR3 in DNA: TGTGCCAGCTCCCCAAACCCTAGCGGGCCATATTCCTACGAGCAGTACGTC. Its translation is CASSPNPSGPYSYEQYV.

A note on this clone: At one end, the junction sequence differs from germline, possibly due to a read error. The genes are TRBV4-1 and TRBJ1-2, with D unresolved. The CDR3 runs to 15 residues. Germline V gene sequence: CDR1 MGHRA, CDR2 YSYEKL. CDR3 nucleotides: TGCGCCAGCAACCAAGTGGAAGCGGGTAACTATGGCTACACCTTC. Its translation is CASNQVEAGNYGYTF.

The rearrangement uses TRBV7-2 and TRBJ1-5; TRBD1 is a possible D gene (6 bases). The CDR3 covers 16 residues. Germline values: CDR1 SGHTA, CDR2 FQGNSA. Trimming left V 4 bases short and J 0 bases short, with 13 bases between. The CDR3: CASSSGRGYSNQPQHF. The CDR3 DNA sequence: TGTGCCAGCAGCTCTGGCAGGGGATATAGCAATCAGCCCCAGCATTTT.

The gene calls are TRBV6-5 and TRBJ2-3, with D maybe TRBD2 (6 bases). The CDR3 loop spans 14 amino acids. V lost 8 bases to trimming and J lost 0 bases, with 12 bases between them. Germline CDR1 and CDR2: MNHEY and SVGAGI. CDR3 in amino acids: CASGTRPSTDTQYF. The CDR3 bases are TGTGCCAGCGGGACTCGACCTAGCACAGATACGCAGTATTTT.

This chain links TRBV6-5 with TRBJ1-1; D is unresolved. This CDR3 region has 13 residues. The germline V gene has CDR1 MNHEY and CDR2 SVGAGI. Trimming shortened V by 4 bases and J by 1 base, and 7 bases separated the two germline ends. The CDR3 loop is CASSFSENTEAFF. The CDR3 nucleotides are TGTGCCAGCAGTTTTTCAGAGAACACTGAAGCTTTCTTT.

The rearrangement uses TRBV7-9 and TRBJ2-2; D is possibly TRBD1 (7 bases). The germline V and J ends were trimmed by 6 bases and 2 bases, with 16 bases remaining between them. Germline V gene sequence: CDR1 SEHNR, CDR2 FQNEAQ (reference sequence). The length of the CDR3 is 16 residues. Here the CDR3 reads CASRPQGGTNTGELFF. CDR3 coding DNA: TGTGCCAGCAGACCTCAGGGGGGTACAAACACCGGGGAGCTGTTTTTT.

V usage is TRBV5-6 and J usage is TRBJ2-5; the D gene is possibly TRBD2 (6 bases). The CDR3 is 16 amino acids. Germline V gives CDR1 SGHDT, CDR2 YYEEEE. The V end lost 5 bases, the J end lost 2 bases, and 19 bases lay between the germline ends. The DNA of the CDR3 is TGTGCCAGCAGGTTAAGCGGAGGGCCGCCTCAAGAGACCCAGTACTTC. Encoded protein: CASRLSGGPPQETQYF.

This rearrangement joins TRBV5-1 to TRBJ2-3; the match to TRBD2 covers 11 bases. After removal of 4 bases from V and 1 base from J, the junction contained 17 bases not matched to a gene. This CDR3 has 20 amino acids. Germline CDR1 reads SGHRS; CDR2 reads YFSETQ. The CDR3 region is CASSTGGLAGGGYGTDTQYF. CDR3 sequence (DNA): TGCGCCAGCAGCACCGGGGGGCTAGCGGGAGGAGGGTACGGCACAGATACGCAGTATTTT.

This clone was seen once. The chain couples TRBV16 to TRBJ2-1; 8 bases line up with TRBD2. Trimming at V came to 7 bases and at J to 6 bases, leaving 17 bases not matched to a gene. Germline loops: CDR1 KGHSY, CDR2 FQNENV. The CDR3 contains 17 residues. The chain's CDR3 is CASISSRAGGFGNEQFF. CDR3 DNA sequence: TGTGCCAGCATTTCCTCGAGGGCGGGAGGTTTTGGCAATGAGCAGTTCTTC.

This clone appeared a few times. The genes are TRBV7-2 and TRBJ2-2, with 9 bases that match TRBD2. The CDR3 is 16 amino acids. Losses at the gene ends were 2 bases for V and 3 bases for J; bases not matched to a gene: 4. In germline, CDR1 is SGHTA, CDR2 FQGNSA. The DNA for the CDR3 is TGTGCCAGCAGCTTACAAGCGGGAGGTTACACCGGGGAGCTGTTTTTT. It encodes CASSLQAGGYTGELFF.

This chain links TRBV27 with TRBJ2-3; D might be TRBD2 (7 bases). V lost 3 bases to trimming and J lost 2 bases, with 12 bases between them. The CDR3 runs to 15 residues. Germline-derived CDR1 and CDR2 are MNHEY and SMNVEV (reference sequence). CDR3 region: CASSFGGLITDTQYF. CDR3 sequence (DNA): TGTGCCAGCAGTTTCGGGGGGCTGATCACAGATACGCAGTATTTT.

The rearrangement joins TRBV12-3 or TRBV12-4 to TRBJ2-1, with TRBD2 matching 7 bases. Trimming removed 6 bases from V and 3 bases from J; junction bases left unmatched: 2. The CDR3 is 13 residues long. The CDR3 spells CASRRGNYNEQFF. As DNA, the CDR3 is TGTGCCAGCAGGCGGGGGAACTACAATGAGCAGTTCTTC.

The chain combines TRBV19 with TRBJ2-6; 11 bases line up with TRBD1. J gave up 6 bases and V 8 bases, and 9 bases lay outside the gene matches. Germline V lookup: CDR1 LNHDA, CDR2 SQIVND (reference sequence). The CDR3 loop spans 16 amino acids. CDR3: CASRDRGVSAANVLTF. Here the CDR3 DNA reads TGTGCCAGTCGGGACAGGGGGGTTAGTGCGGCCAACGTCCTGACTTTC. The whole variable domain, filled in from reference TRBV19 and TRBJ2-6, reads DGGITQSPKYLFRKEGQNVTLSCEQNLNHDAMYWYRQDPGQGLRLIYYSQIVNDFQKGDIAEGYSVSREKKESFPLTVTSAQKNPTAFYLCASRDRGVSAANVLTFGAGSRLTVL.